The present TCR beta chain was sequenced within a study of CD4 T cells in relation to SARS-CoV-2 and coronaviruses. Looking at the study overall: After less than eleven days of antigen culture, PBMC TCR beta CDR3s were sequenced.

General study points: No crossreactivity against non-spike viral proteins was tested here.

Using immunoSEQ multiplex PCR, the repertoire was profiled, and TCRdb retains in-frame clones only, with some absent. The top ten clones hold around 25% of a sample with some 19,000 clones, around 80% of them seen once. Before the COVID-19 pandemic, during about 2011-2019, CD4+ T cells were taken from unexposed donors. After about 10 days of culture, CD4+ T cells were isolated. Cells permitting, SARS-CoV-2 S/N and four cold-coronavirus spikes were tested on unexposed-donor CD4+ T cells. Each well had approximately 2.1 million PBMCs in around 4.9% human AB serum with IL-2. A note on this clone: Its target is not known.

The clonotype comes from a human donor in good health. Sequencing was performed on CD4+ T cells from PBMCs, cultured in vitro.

The CDR3 nucleotides are TGTGCCAGCAGCTTAATGGGCTCAGTAGAGACCCAGTACTTC. It is translated as CASSLMGSVETQYF. The chain uses TRBV7-2 and TRBJ2-5; D gene uncertain. Germline CDR1 reads SGHTA; CDR2 reads FQGNSA. The length of the CDR3 is 14 residues. V lost 2 bases and J lost 4, with 11 bases in between.